The next 15 T cell receptor beta chains were all read from a single sample in a study of blood T cells in healthy people across ages. A second PCR of about 6 to 12 cycles used a sample-barcoded 5' primer and a J-beta primer mix. TCRdb redid the calling of the 5' RACE reads with MiXCR, one entry per CDR3 protein. The sample has about 570,000 distinct CDR3 sequences, roughly 28% seen once. Sequencing was performed on blood. These receptors all stem from a woman in her 70s in good health.

This chain links TRBV12-3 or TRBV12-4 with TRBJ1-1; D may be TRBD1 (6 bases). V gave up 6 bases and J gave up 6 bases, with 14 bases separating them. The length of the CDR3 is 13 residues. The CDR3 region is CASSETGPPEAFF. CDR3 nucleotide sequence: TGTGCCAGCAGCGAGACAGGTCCGCCTGAAGCTTTCTTT.

Worth noting for this clonotype: At one boundary the junction diverges from the germline segment, which might be a read error. The CDR3, as DNA: TGTGTCAGCAGCTTAGATACTAGTGCCGAGCAGTACTTC. Translation: CVSSLDTSAEQYF. The V and J genes are TRBV7-9 and TRBJ2-7, with D possibly matching TRBD2 (5 bases). CDR3 length: 13 amino acids. The germline V gene encodes CDR1 SEHNR and CDR2 FQNEAQ (reference sequence). Full variable domain (outside the CDR3, taken from reference TRBV7-9 and TRBJ2-7): DTGVSQNPRHKITKRGQNVTFRCDPISEHNRLYWYRQTLGQGPEFLTYFQNEAQLEKSRLLSDRFSAERPKGSFSTLEIQRTEQGDSAMYLCVSSLDTSAEQYFGPGTRLTVT.

The chain uses TRBV20-1 and TRBJ1-4, with a tentative D call TRBD1 (5 bases). Trimming stripped 0 bases from V and 4 bases from J, with 6 bases between. The CDR3 is 13 residues long. The germline V gene has CDR1 DFQATT and CDR2 SNEGSKA (reference sequence). In DNA form, the CDR3 reads TGCAGTGCTAGAGAGACAGTTAATGAAAAACTGTTTTTT. Encoded protein: CSARETVNEKLFF.

The CDR3 reads CASRTSGGGNTGELFF. CDR3 DNA: TGTGCCAGCAGGACTAGCGGGGGGGGGAACACCGGGGAGCTGTTTTTT. This chain links TRBV25-1 with TRBJ2-2; 14 bases fit TRBD2. This CDR3 comprises 16 residues. Germline values: CDR1 MGHDK, CDR2 SYGVNS. V dropped 6 bases and J dropped 1; count of bases not matched to a gene: 1.

V gene TRBV7-6 combines with J gene TRBJ2-5, with D possibly called TRBD1 or TRBD2 (5 bases each). Trimming took off 5 bases at V and 10 bases at J, with 26 bases between the two ends. The CDR3 is 16 amino acids. Germline V gives CDR1 SGHVS, CDR2 FNYEAQ. Here the CDR3 DNA reads TGTGCCAGCAGCCCCGGGACGGCGGTACAGAGTGTATTCCAGTACTTC. It is translated as CASSPGTAVQSVFQYF.

V usage is TRBV6-2 or TRBV6-3 and J usage is TRBJ1-1; no clear D. Trimming took off 6 bases at V and 8 bases at J, with 10 bases between the two ends. This CDR3 region has 11 residues. Per the germline V gene, CDR1 is MNHEY and CDR2 is SVGEGT. The CDR3 sequence is CASSHVGEAFF. In nucleotides, the CDR3 is TGTGCCAGCAGCCACGTGGGGGAAGCTTTCTTT.

The chain recombines TRBV6-1 with TRBJ2-6; D is perhaps TRBD2 (5 bases). The CDR3 is made up of 18 amino acids. The V gene's germline CDR1 is MNHNS and CDR2 SASEGT. Trimming left V 7 bases short and J 0 bases short, with 19 bases between. The CDR3 sequence is CASTRSSGINSGANVLTF. CDR3 nucleotides: TGTGCCAGCACTCGATCTTCGGGGATTAACTCTGGGGCCAACGTCCTGACTTTC.

The chain is built from TRBV7-2 and TRBJ2-7, with D possibly TRBD2 on 6 matching bases. This CDR3 has 13 residues. The V and J ends lost 2 bases and 4 bases respectively, with 9 bases between them. Germline V gives CDR1 SGHTA, CDR2 FQGNSA. As DNA, the CDR3 is TGTGCCAGCAGCTTACCCAGCGGGTACGAGCAGTACTTC. Translating it yields CASSLPSGYEQYF.

The rearrangement links TRBV4-3 to TRBJ1-1; no reliable D call. The CDR3 is 13 amino acids. CDR1 LGHNA and CDR2 YSLEER come from the germline V gene. V lost 0 bases, J lost 6 bases, and 8 bases lay in between. CDR3: CASSQEVTAEAFF. Here the CDR3 DNA reads TGCGCCAGCAGCCAAGAAGTAACAGCTGAAGCTTTCTTT.

This rearrangement joins TRBV6-1 to TRBJ1-1; 12 bases map to TRBD1. The CDR3 extends over 19 amino acids. V trimming: 7 bases; J trimming: 5 bases; junction bases outside the gene matches: 20. Germline CDR1 and CDR2: MNHNS and SASEGT. The CDR3 is CASMYPRDRGLLAGTEAFF. The CDR3 DNA reads as TGTGCCAGCATGTACCCCCGGGACAGGGGGCTTTTAGCGGGGACTGAAGCTTTCTTT.

This clonotype was detected only a few times. V is TRBV6-2 or TRBV6-3 and J is TRBJ2-5; TRBD1 agrees at 7 bases. V gave up 0 bases and J gave up 2 bases; unmatched junction bases: 9. Germline values: CDR1 MNHEY, CDR2 SVGEGT. This CDR3 is built from 17 residues. Here the CDR3 DNA reads TGTGCCAGCAGTTACTCGGCGACAGGGTGGGAGCAAGAGACCCAGTACTTC. It specifies CASSYSATGWEQETQYF.

This clonotype was recorded once. The DNA of the CDR3 is TGTGCCAGCAGCTCGGGACCAGTGAACACAGATACGCAGTATTTT. It translates to CASSSGPVNTDTQYF. The V call is TRBV5-6, the J call TRBJ2-3; the D call may be TRBD1 or TRBD2 (5 bases each). CDR3 length: 15 residues. Germline values: CDR1 SGHDT, CDR2 YYEEEE. Trimming left V 3 bases short and J 2 bases short, with 13 bases between.

Here the CDR3 DNA reads TGTGCCAGCAGCCAATCACGGGACAGGGGAGGGGAGCAGTACTTC. Residues: CASSQSRDRGGEQYF. The chain employs TRBV4-2 and TRBJ2-1, with 10 bases matching TRBD1. With the DNA end fitting TRBJ2-7 better, the J assignment may be wrong. The CDR3 length is 15 residues. In germline, CDR1 is LGHNA, CDR2 YNFKEQ.

This clonotype appeared a few times. V usage is TRBV7-2 and J usage is TRBJ2-3; the D gene is possibly TRBD2 (6 bases). CDR3 size: 14 residues. V dropped 4 bases and J dropped 6 bases, with 14 bases sitting between them. Germline CDR1 is SGHTA and CDR2 is FQGNSA. The CDR3 protein is CASSSGGTGDTQYF. The CDR3 DNA is TGTGCCAGCAGCTCCGGGGGAACCGGGGATACGCAGTATTTT.

J is TRBJ1-2 and V is TRBV20-1; maybe TRBD1 (6 bases). The CDR3 sequence is 13 residues long. The germline gives CDR1 DFQATT, CDR2 SNEGSKA (reference sequence). CDR3 amino acids: CRHGDRQNYGYTF. In DNA form, the CDR3 reads TGCAGGCATGGCGACAGGCAGAACTATGGCTACACCTTC.